Each of the 32 T cell receptor beta chains below was sequenced from the same sample in a study of cytomegalovirus exposure and HLA in healthy donors. The protocol was immunoSEQ multiplex PCR, while the TCRdb copy is restricted to in-frame clones and leaves out a portion. The sample gives about 220,000 clones, about 90% of which show up once; around 1% is in the top ten. The specimen was PBMCs. The receptors stem from a woman younger than 30 in good health and CMV-seronegative.

The chain couples TRBV28 to TRBJ2-7; the match to TRBD2 covers 7 bases. Germline-derived CDR1 and CDR2 are MDHEN and SYDVKM. This CDR3 region has 16 residues. Trimming cost V 1 base and J 2 bases; bases outside gene matches: 8. CDR3: CASSLLVSSGTYEQYF. The CDR3 bases are TGTGCCAGCAGTTTATTGGTGTCTAGCGGTACCTACGAGCAGTACTTC. Full variable domain (missing parts from reference TRBV28 and TRBJ2-7): DVKVTQSSRYLVKRTGEKVFLECVQDMDHENMFWYRQDPGLGLRLIYFSYDVKMKEKGDIPEGYSVSREKKERFSLILESASTNQTSMYLCASSLLVSSGTYEQYFGPGTRLTVT.

The rearrangement joins TRBV6-6 to TRBJ1-5; possible D gene TRBD1, 6 bases. V lost 0 bases and J 3 bases, leaving 12 bases between the germline ends. CDR1 is MNHNY, CDR2 SVGAGI, per germline (reference sequence). The CDR3 extends over 16 amino acids. The CDR3 bases are TGTGCCAGCAGTTACTCCATCACAGGGTTCAATCAGCCCCAGCATTTT. Its translation is CASSYSITGFNQPQHF.

The rearrangement uses TRBV30 and TRBJ2-7, with TRBD1 matching 8 bases. Unmatched junction bases numbered 4, after V lost 7 bases and J lost 2 bases. The CDR3 has 12 residues. CDR1 and CDR2 (germline): GTSNPN, SVGIG (reference sequence). The chain's CDR3 is CAYSDRAYEQYF. For the CDR3, the DNA is TGTGCCTATTCGGACAGGGCCTACGAGCAGTACTTC.

The genes are TRBV9 and TRBJ2-7; tentatively, D is TRBD2 (6 bases). The CDR3 extends over 16 amino acids. Trimming shortened V by 0 bases and J by 7 bases, and 20 bases separated the two germline ends. The V gene's germline CDR1 is SGDLS and CDR2 YYNGEE. CDR3 in amino acids: CASSVASGLALREQYF. In DNA form, the CDR3 reads TGTGCCAGCAGCGTAGCTTCGGGACTTGCTTTGAGGGAGCAGTACTTC. The variable domain in full, completed from reference TRBV9 and TRBJ2-7, reads DSGVTQTPKHLITATGQRVTLRCSPRSGDLSVYWYQQSLDQGLQFLIQYYNGEERAKGNILERFSAQQFPDLHSELNLSSLELGDSALYFCASSVASGLALREQYFGPGTRLTVT.

The V and J genes are TRBV7-9 and TRBJ2-3, with TRBD1 identical over 7 bases. This CDR3 has 14 amino acids. CDR1 SEHNR and CDR2 FQNEAQ come from the germline V gene (reference sequence). Trimming removed 9 bases from V and 3 bases from J; junction bases left unmatched: 9. CDR3 coding DNA: TGTGCCAGTCACAGGGGATTGGAAACAGATACGCAGTATTTT. This gives the protein CASHRGLETDTQYF.

This clone was detected only once. This chain connects TRBV27 to TRBJ2-3, with TRBD2 identical over 9 bases. Germline V gene lookup returns CDR1 MNHEY and CDR2 SMNVEV (reference sequence). The CDR3 has 15 amino acids. The V gene end was trimmed by 5 bases and the J gene end by 1 base; junction bases not matched to a gene: 4. This CDR3 is CASSPGLARTDTQYF. In DNA form, the CDR3 reads TGTGCCAGCAGTCCGGGACTAGCACGCACAGATACGCAGTATTTT.

The rearrangement joins TRBV10-1 to TRBJ1-5, with TRBD1 as a possible D gene (6 bases). From germline, CDR1 is WNHNN and CDR2 SYGVQD (reference sequence). The CDR3 contains 13 residues. The V gene lost 6 bases and the J gene lost 5 bases, with 11 bases spanning the gap. CDR3 residues: CASSRGSDQPQHF. DNA for the CDR3: TGCGCCAGCAGCAGGGGATCGGATCAGCCCCAGCATTTT.

V and J are TRBV2 and TRBJ2-7, with 8 bases lining up with TRBD2. The CDR3 spans 14 residues. Losses at the gene ends were 8 bases for V and 2 bases for J; bases not matched to a gene: 8. Germline loops: CDR1 SNHLY, CDR2 FYNNEI. The CDR3 spells CASSPPGLAYEQYF. In DNA form, the CDR3 reads TGTGCCAGCTCTCCCCCGGGACTAGCCTACGAGCAGTACTTC.

CDR3 in DNA: TGTGCCAGCAGGCCAGGGCCGAGGTACACTGAAGCTTTCTTT. Translating gives CASRPGPRYTEAFF. The chain employs TRBV28 and TRBJ1-1, with a weak D call TRBD1 (5 bases). With 6 bases removed from V and 3 bases from J, the gap between germline ends came to 14 bases. Germline V gene sequence: CDR1 MDHEN, CDR2 SYDVKM. The CDR3 contains 14 residues. The full variable domain, its missing parts supplied by reference TRBV28 and TRBJ1-1, is DVKVTQSSRYLVKRTGEKVFLECVQDMDHENMFWYRQDPGLGLRLIYFSYDVKMKEKGDIPEGYSVSREKKERFSLILESASTNQTSMYLCASRPGPRYTEAFFGQGTRLTVV.

This clone was recorded a few times. The rearrangement links TRBV18 to TRBJ1-2; D remains ambiguous. CDR1 is KGHSH and CDR2 is LQKENI in the germline V gene. The CDR3 is 12 residues long. V lost 3 bases to trimming and J lost 3 bases, with 5 bases between them. The CDR3 DNA is TGTGCCAGCTCACCCCGCGACTATGGCTACACCTTC. Translation: CASSPRDYGYTF.

This clone was observed a single time. The chain recombines TRBV16 with TRBJ1-5; D unresolved. V lost 0 bases and J lost 2, with 11 bases in between. Per the germline V gene, CDR1 is KGHSY and CDR2 is FQNENV. CDR3 length equals 16 residues. The CDR3 spells CASSQSPSAGNQPQHF. DNA for the CDR3: TGTGCCAGCAGCCAATCCCCTTCGGCGGGCAATCAGCCCCAGCATTTT.

This clone was counted a single time. This sequence joins TRBV25-1 and TRBJ1-2, with TRBD1 identical over 7 bases. From germline, CDR1 is MGHDK and CDR2 SYGVNS. The CDR3 runs 15 residues. With V trimmed by 4 bases and J by 2 bases, 7 bases remained unmatched. CDR3 bases: TGTGCCAGCAGTGGGATCCGGGACAGAAACTATGGCTACACCTTC. Translation gives CASSGIRDRNYGYTF.

This clone was seen just once. This CDR3 is CASSERVGRGLNTEAFF. The CDR3 nucleotides are TGCGCCAGCAGTGAGAGGGTAGGGAGAGGATTGAACACTGAAGCTTTCTTT. This rearrangement joins TRBV10-1 to TRBJ1-1; no reliable D call. Germline assignment: CDR1 WNHNN and CDR2 SYGVQD (reference sequence). With 2 bases removed from V and 0 bases from J, the gap between germline ends came to 16 bases. This CDR3 comprises 17 residues.

This chain connects TRBV14 to TRBJ2-2; a possible D gene is TRBD2 (5 bases). Per the germline V gene, CDR1 is SGHDN and CDR2 is FVKESK. Trimming shortened V by 1 base and J by 8 bases, and 20 bases separated the two germline ends. The CDR3 is 17 amino acids. CDR3 DNA sequence: TGTGCCAGCAGCCAAGGAAGACGAGGACTGGGCAAAGGGGAGCTGTTTTTT. It translates to CASSQGRRGLGKGELFF.

The gene calls are TRBV7-9 and TRBJ2-2, with D maybe TRBD2 (6 bases). V was trimmed by 5 bases and J by 7 bases, leaving 11 bases between them. Germline CDR1 and CDR2: SEHNR and FQNEAQ (reference sequence). CDR3 length equals 13 residues. CDR3 nucleotides: TGTGCCAGCAGCGGACTGGGGGGCGGGGAGCTGTTTTTT. Translation: CASSGLGGGELFF.

J is TRBJ2-1 and V is TRBV5-1, with TRBD2 matching over 11 bases. V dropped 4 bases and J dropped 4; count of bases not matched to a gene: 1. Germline-derived CDR1 and CDR2 are SGHRS and YFSETQ. This CDR3 is 14 amino acids long. This CDR3 is CASSPSGGYNEQFF. The CDR3 DNA follows: TGCGCCAGCAGCCCTAGCGGGGGGTACAATGAGCAGTTCTTC.

The chain combines TRBV5-1 with TRBJ1-4; D is perhaps TRBD1 (5 bases). CDR3 length equals 14 residues. V was trimmed by 8 bases and J by 3 bases, leaving 14 bases between them. Germline V gene lookup returns CDR1 SGHRS and CDR2 YFSETQ. CDR3 coding DNA: TGCGCCAGTTCCTTTACAGGTTCTAATGAAAAACTGTTTTTT. Amino acid sequence: CASSFTGSNEKLFF.

This CDR3 is CAWSEDRTSGGYTF. The CDR3 coding sequence is TGTGCCTGGAGTGAGGACAGGACGAGCGGGGGCTACACCTTC. The chain employs TRBV30 and TRBJ1-2, with 7 positions matching TRBD1. The V gene end was trimmed by 1 base and the J gene end by 8 bases; junction bases not matched to a gene: 10. The CDR3 covers 14 residues. CDR1 and CDR2 from the germline V gene are GTSNPN and SVGIG (reference sequence).

The CDR3 loop reads CAYQGSSFYNEQFF. Here the CDR3 DNA reads TGTGCCTACCAAGGAAGTAGCTTCTACAATGAGCAGTTCTTC. The V gene is TRBV30, the J gene TRBJ2-1; D remains ambiguous. The germline V gene encodes CDR1 GTSNPN and CDR2 SVGIG (reference sequence). V was pared by 7 bases and J by 3 bases, with 16 bases between. The length of the CDR3 is 14 residues.

The V call is TRBV28, the J call TRBJ2-7; possible D gene TRBD2, 6 bases. The CDR3 has 12 amino acids. V dropped 6 bases and J dropped 5 bases, with 11 bases sitting between them. In germline, CDR1 is MDHEN, CDR2 SYDVKM. CDR3 bases: TGTGCCAGCAGCCTCGGGGGTAACGAGCAGTACTTC. Its protein product is CASSLGGNEQYF.

The J gene is TRBJ2-5, the V gene TRBV28; 9 positions agree with TRBD2. The V gene's germline CDR1 is MDHEN and CDR2 SYDVKM. The V segment lost 6 bases and the J segment 4 bases; nucleotides outside the gene matches: 15. This CDR3 is built from 17 residues. The CDR3 sequence is CASSSNGAGGVSETQYF. DNA for the CDR3: TGTGCCAGCAGCTCCAACGGCGCGGGAGGGGTCTCAGAGACCCAGTACTTC.

This sequence joins TRBV4-2 and TRBJ1-2; TRBD1 is a possible D gene (6 bases). Per germline, CDR1 LGHNA and CDR2 YNFKEQ. The CDR3 is 17 amino acids. V lost 0 bases and J 2 bases, leaving 16 bases between the germline ends. CDR3 protein: CASSQDGTGPLNYGYTF. The CDR3 DNA follows: TGTGCCAGCAGCCAAGATGGTACAGGGCCCCTCAACTATGGCTACACCTTC.

V and J are TRBV27 and TRBJ1-1; D unclear. This CDR3 spans 13 amino acids. Per germline, CDR1 MNHEY and CDR2 SMNVEV (reference sequence). V was cut by 1 base and J by 1 base, with 4 bases left in between. DNA of the CDR3: TGTGCCAGCAGTTTATTCCGGAACACTGAAGCTTTCTTT. It translates to CASSLFRNTEAFF.

The chain carries TRBV7-8 and TRBJ2-1; 15 positions agree with TRBD2. This CDR3 spans 16 amino acids. The V gene's germline CDR1 is SGHVS and CDR2 FQNEAQ. Losses at the gene ends were 5 bases for V and 3 bases for J; bases not matched to a gene: 2. The CDR3 region has the DNA TGTGCCAGCAGCCAGGGACTAGCGGGAGGCTACAATGAGCAGTTCTTC. Protein product: CASSQGLAGGYNEQFF.

The count of this clone is one. V is TRBV6-4 and J is TRBJ2-3, with D hard to call. This CDR3 is 14 amino acids long. Germline lookup yields CDR1 MRHNA and CDR2 SNTAGT. V was shortened by 5 bases and J by 4 bases, with 13 bases between the two germline ends. CDR3 protein: CASSTEPGADTQYF. For the CDR3, the DNA is TGTGCCAGCAGTACGGAGCCCGGTGCAGATACGCAGTATTTT.

The rearrangement links TRBV27 to TRBJ1-6; maybe TRBD1 (6 bases). The CDR3 is 16 residues long. Trimming took off 3 bases at V and 10 bases at J, with 19 bases between the two ends. CDR1 and CDR2 (germline): MNHEY, SMNVEV (reference sequence). The CDR3 nucleotides are TGTGCCAGCAGTTTTCAGGGGAACGCCGACTGGTCACCCCTCCACTTT. Its translation: CASSFQGNADWSPLHF.

V is TRBV7-3 and J is TRBJ2-7, with a weak D call TRBD2 (5 bases). This CDR3 contains 13 residues. Trimming removed 3 bases at V and 3 bases at J, with 9 bases between. Germline CDR1 reads SGHTA; CDR2 reads FQGTGA. The CDR3 nucleotides are TGTGCCAGCAGCTTGGGCGAGGGCTACGAGCAGTACTTC. It yields the protein CASSLGEGYEQYF.

The chain combines TRBV18 with TRBJ2-5; possibly TRBD1 for D (5 bases). Germline-derived CDR1 and CDR2 are KGHSH and LQKENI. CDR3 length: 15 amino acids. V was pared by 1 base and J by 2 bases, with 11 bases between. The CDR3 coding sequence is TGTGCCAGCTCACCACAAGGGGTGGGGCAAGAGACCCAGTACTTC. It yields the protein CASSPQGVGQETQYF.

This clone was counted a single time. This sequence joins TRBV27 and TRBJ2-5, with D possibly matching TRBD1 (6 bases). V lost 5 bases and J 3 bases, leaving 19 bases between the germline ends. Germline values: CDR1 MNHEY, CDR2 SMNVEV (reference sequence). The CDR3 extends over 16 amino acids. The CDR3 here is CASSQGWSGAEETQYF. The CDR3 DNA reads as TGTGCCAGCAGTCAAGGTTGGTCAGGGGCTGAAGAGACCCAGTACTTC.

The chain joins TRBV6-1 to TRBJ1-1; TRBD1 is a possible D gene (5 bases). Germline loops: CDR1 MNHNS, CDR2 SASEGT. Trimming took 3 bases from V and 2 from J, leaving 10 bases between them. The CDR3 is 14 amino acids. The CDR3 loop is CASSEGGVNTEAFF. The DNA of the CDR3 is TGTGCCAGCAGTGAGGGGGGGGTTAACACTGAAGCTTTCTTT.

V usage is TRBV18 and J usage is TRBJ2-5; 10 bases align to TRBD2. This CDR3 has 15 residues. Germline V gives CDR1 KGHSH, CDR2 LQKENI. V lost 4 bases to trimming and J lost 4 bases; unmatched junction nucleotides: 6. The CDR3 region is CASSRTSGGSETQYF. The DNA for the CDR3 is TGTGCCAGCTCACGGACTAGCGGCGGCTCAGAGACCCAGTACTTC. Full variable domain (outside the CDR3, taken from reference TRBV18 and TRBJ2-5): NAGVMQNPRHLVRRRGQEARLRCSPMKGHSHVYWYRQLPEEGLKFMVYLQKENIIDESGMPKERFSAEFPKEGPSILRIQQVVRGDSAAYFCASSRTSGGSETQYFGPGTRLLVL.

Written as DNA, the CDR3 is TGCAGCGTTGTCCTCCAGCACAGGGGGCATGCTTTCTTT. This encodes CSVVLQHRGHAFF. The gene calls are TRBV29-1 and TRBJ1-1; TRBD1 aligns across 9 bases. After removal of 4 bases from V and 11 bases from J, the junction contained 11 bases not matched to a gene. Per the germline V gene, CDR1 is SQVTM and CDR2 is ANQGSEA. The CDR3 has 13 amino acids.